This T cell receptor (beta chain) was obtained from a study of somatic mutations in cytotoxic T cells in rheumatoid arthritis. Study in general: Blood samples of around 30 ml were drawn from patients (in EDTA) right after diagnosis and before any treatment. Sorted by flow to nearly 100% purity were some V beta antibody-stained T-cell populations, including V beta1+ cells sequenced for TCRB.

Assay used: immunoSEQ multiplex PCR; TCRdb lists only in-frame clones, some missing. Of more than 9,000 clones listed, more than 65% are singletons. Trimming removed 8 bases from V and 6 bases from J; junction bases left unmatched: 9. CDR1 and CDR2 (germline): LNHDA, SQIVND (reference sequence). This CDR3 is 14 amino acids long. This clonotype originated in an adult with rheumatoid arthritis. The specimen was CD8+ T cells sorted from blood. The genes are TRBV19 and TRBJ1-5; 8 nucleotides match TRBD1. The CDR3 sequence is CASVKTGVIQPQHF. The CDR3 DNA follows: TGTGCCAGTGTGAAGACAGGGGTAATTCAGCCCCAGCATTTT.